Below are 27 T cell receptor beta chains sequenced from a single sample in a study of cytomegalovirus exposure and HLA in healthy donors. Vbeta (60) and Jbeta (13) primers were used in the PCR. Assay: immunoSEQ multiplex PCR; the TCRdb copy retains only in-frame clones and omits some. The sample holds about 120,000 clones, roughly 75% seen once. The sequenced sample was PBMCs. These receptors all come from a woman aged 50 to 65 in good health and CMV-seronegative.

The chain carries TRBV5-1 and TRBJ2-3; 7 bases are shared with TRBD1. V gave up 4 bases and J gave up 4 bases; unmatched junction bases: 9. The CDR3 consists of 15 residues. Germline lookup yields CDR1 SGHRS and CDR2 YFSETQ. The CDR3 DNA reads TGCGCCAGCAGCCTCAGGGGGTACGGAGCAGATACGCAGTATTTT. It specifies CASSLRGYGADTQYF.

This clone was detected a few times. The gene calls are TRBV5-1 and TRBJ2-5, with D unclear. The V gene lost 5 bases and the J gene lost 5 bases, with 10 bases spanning the gap. The CDR3 sequence is 12 residues long. CDR1 is SGHRS and CDR2 is YFSETQ in the germline V gene. CDR3 amino acids: CASRLVQETQYF. The CDR3 coding sequence is TGCGCCAGCAGGCTAGTCCAGGAGACCCAGTACTTC.

This clone was counted a single time. This chain connects TRBV6-4 to TRBJ1-4; D possibly corresponds to TRBD1 (6 bases). Between the trimmed V and J ends, which lost 11 bases and 0 bases, there was a span of 16 bases. This CDR3 is 15 amino acids long. The germline V gene encodes CDR1 MRHNA and CDR2 SNTAGT. The CDR3 DNA follows: TGTGCCGTTTGGGGGGGGGCTGCAACTAATGAAAAACTGTTTTTT. Encoded protein: CAVWGGAATNEKLFF.

In regard to this clone: Compared with germline, one end of the junction differs, possibly owing to a read error. The chain recombines TRBV7-9 with TRBJ2-1, with 10 bases matching TRBD2. CDR3 length: 18 amino acids. CDR1 is SEHNR, CDR2 FQNEAQ, per germline (reference sequence). CDR3: CSSSLPPRLAGVMNEQFF. The CDR3 DNA sequence: TGTTCCAGCAGCCTCCCCCCCCGGCTAGCGGGAGTCATGAATGAGCAGTTCTTC.

The CDR3 region has the DNA TGTGCCAGCAGTTCGGGGGGGATCTATGGCTACACCTTC. Translating gives CASSSGGIYGYTF. The rearrangement uses TRBV28 and TRBJ1-2, with D possibly matching TRBD1 (5 bases). Between the trimmed V and J ends, which lost 4 bases and 4 bases, there was a span of 10 bases. The CDR3 is 13 amino acids. Germline loops: CDR1 MDHEN, CDR2 SYDVKM.

This chain joins TRBV28 and TRBJ2-1; a weak D match, TRBD1 (5 bases). Trimming removed 4 bases at V and 8 bases at J, with 24 bases between. Germline assignment: CDR1 MDHEN and CDR2 SYDVKM. The length of the CDR3 is 17 residues. The CDR3 DNA reads as TGTGCCAGCAGTTCCCGATCGATACCCCACAGGTCCGATGAGCAGTTCTTC. Translated, it gives CASSSRSIPHRSDEQFF.

The chain recombines TRBV11-3 with TRBJ2-1; tentatively, D is TRBD2 (5 bases). With 1 base removed from V and 8 bases from J, the gap between germline ends came to 18 bases. Germline V gives CDR1 SGHNT, CDR2 YENEEA. This CDR3 is built from 16 residues. The CDR3, as DNA: TGTGCCAGCAGCTTAGGAGCGGCCCCTGCGATAGATGAGCAGTTCTTC. Translating gives CASSLGAAPAIDEQFF.

This clone was observed a handful of times. The chain joins TRBV19 to TRBJ2-4, with a weak D call TRBD1 (5 bases). The germline gives CDR1 LNHDA, CDR2 SQIVND (reference sequence). Trimming cost V 4 bases and J 6 bases, with 10 bases left between them. The CDR3 length is 13 residues. CDR3 loop: CASSTERGNIQYF. In DNA, the CDR3 is TGTGCCAGTAGTACCGAAAGGGGAAACATTCAGTACTTC.

The genes are TRBV15 and TRBJ2-7, with 8 bases aligning to TRBD2. The V segment lost 1 base and the J segment 4 bases; nucleotides outside the gene matches: 9. The CDR3 extends over 16 amino acids. Germline assignment: CDR1 LNHNV and CDR2 YYDKDF (reference sequence). The CDR3 loop is CATSRGPAGVSYEQYF. The CDR3 bases are TGTGCCACCAGCAGAGGGCCAGCGGGAGTGTCTTACGAGCAGTACTTC.

The rearrangement links TRBV6-5 to TRBJ2-7; 7 bases are a match to TRBD1. The CDR3 length is 14 residues. Germline trimming cut 6 bases from V and 2 bases from J; bases unmatched to any gene: 7. CDR1 and CDR2 (germline): MNHEY, SVGAGI. The CDR3 is CASRMTTGAYEQYF. The CDR3 DNA reads as TGTGCCAGCAGAATGACAACAGGGGCCTACGAGCAGTACTTC.

This chain's CDR3 is CASSLEAGVEDTQYF. CDR3 in DNA: TGTGCCAGCAGCTTAGAAGCGGGAGTGGAGGATACGCAGTATTTT. The chain links TRBV13 to TRBJ2-3; 8 bases map to TRBD2. The V and J ends lost 1 base and 6 bases, in that order; junction bases with no gene match: 6. The germline V gene encodes CDR1 PRHDT and CDR2 FYEKMQ (reference sequence). The CDR3 has 15 residues.

The genes are TRBV7-9 and TRBJ2-3; D perhaps matches TRBD2 (5 bases). Germline CDR1 and CDR2: SEHNR and FQNEAQ (reference sequence). Trimming cost V 6 bases and J 5 bases, with 12 bases left between them. The CDR3 is 13 amino acids. Here the CDR3 DNA reads TGTGCCAGCAGGAATTTTAGCGAAGATACGCAGTATTTT. It codes for CASRNFSEDTQYF. Full variable domain (rest looked up from reference TRBV7-9 and TRBJ2-3): DTGVSQNPRHKITKRGQNVTFRCDPISEHNRLYWYRQTLGQGPEFLTYFQNEAQLEKSRLLSDRFSAERPKGSFSTLEIQRTEQGDSAMYLCASRNFSEDTQYFGPGTRLTVL.

The chain carries TRBV29-1 and TRBJ1-1, with a weak D call TRBD1 (6 bases). This CDR3 contains 12 residues. Per germline, CDR1 SQVTM and CDR2 ANQGSEA. V lost 4 bases and J lost 1, with 7 bases in between. As DNA, the CDR3 is TGCAGCGTTGGACAGGCGAACACTGAAGCTTTCTTT. Protein sequence: CSVGQANTEAFF.

V and J are TRBV2 and TRBJ2-2; TRBD1 agrees at 9 bases. The CDR3 is 18 residues long. After removal of 10 bases from V and 6 bases from J, the junction contained 21 bases not matched to a gene. Germline V gene sequence: CDR1 SNHLY, CDR2 FYNNEI. CDR3: CATRRIKRQGDTSGELFF. The CDR3 nucleotides are TGTGCCACCCGGAGGATTAAGAGACAGGGGGATACGTCCGGGGAGCTGTTTTTT.

In its sample, this clone was seen once. V is TRBV6-5 and J is TRBJ2-5, with D possibly being TRBD1 (5 bases). Germline lookup yields CDR1 MNHEY and CDR2 SVGAGI. Trimming took off 4 bases at V and 2 bases at J, with 5 bases between the two ends. This CDR3 region has 12 residues. CDR3 nucleotide sequence: TGTGCCAGCAGTTCAGGGCAAGAGACCCAGTACTTC. Its translation is CASSSGQETQYF.

The chain is built from TRBV2 and TRBJ2-7; 8 bases align to TRBD1. The CDR3 has 15 residues. Germline V lookup: CDR1 SNHLY, CDR2 FYNNEI. V lost 7 bases to trimming and J lost 2 bases; unmatched junction nucleotides: 10. In DNA, the CDR3 is TGTGCCAGCACTAGAAAGCAGGGGGCGGCCTACGAGCAGTACTTC. This gives the protein CASTRKQGAAYEQYF.

In this sample, this clone is medium-sized. This sequence joins TRBV4-1 and TRBJ2-7; 7 bases are shared with TRBD1. The CDR3 runs to 15 residues. Germline V gene lookup returns CDR1 MGHRA and CDR2 YSYEKL. V dropped 4 bases and J dropped 2; count of bases not matched to a gene: 8. CDR3 coding DNA: TGCGCCAGCAGCCCCGTCGGAGGACAGGCCTACGAGCAGTACTTC. Its translation is CASSPVGGQAYEQYF.

The CDR3 coding sequence is TGTGCCTGGACAATTGGAAACACCATATATTTT. As protein: CAWTIGNTIYF. The V and J genes are TRBV30 and TRBJ1-3; D is undetermined. Germline V gene data show CDR1 as GTSNPN and CDR2 as SVGIG (reference sequence). The germline V and J ends were trimmed by 4 bases and 3 bases, with 4 bases remaining between them. The CDR3 is 11 amino acids.

The gene calls are TRBV11-3 and TRBJ2-1; TRBD2 is a possible D gene (7 bases). Germline assignment: CDR1 SGHNT and CDR2 YENEEA. The germline V and J ends were trimmed by 6 bases and 12 bases, with 21 bases remaining between them. The CDR3 loop spans 14 amino acids. This CDR3 reads CASSEGGRPLLQFF. In DNA, the CDR3 is TGTGCCAGCAGTGAGGGGGGGAGGCCCTTATTGCAGTTCTTC.

The V call is TRBV7-6, the J call TRBJ1-5, with a possible D match to TRBD1 (6 bases). The CDR3 contains 13 residues. Trimming removed 0 bases at V and 8 bases at J, with 8 bases between. Germline CDR1 and CDR2: SGHVS and FNYEAQ. CDR3 amino acids: CASSLAQGKPQHF. The CDR3 bases are TGTGCCAGCAGCTTAGCGCAGGGGAAGCCCCAGCATTTT.

This clone was seen just once. The junction differs from germline at one of its ends, possibly a read error. The V and J genes are TRBV7-7 and TRBJ2-3, with a weak D call TRBD2 (6 bases). The CDR3 contains 15 residues. Germline assignment: CDR1 SSHAT and CDR2 FNYEAQ (reference sequence). This CDR3 is CASSRLEFKADTQYF. Here the CDR3 DNA reads TGTGCTAGCAGCCGACTAGAGTTTAAGGCAGATACGCAGTATTTT.

The V gene is TRBV4-3, the J gene TRBJ2-3; TRBD1 might be the D (6 bases). V was shortened by 0 bases and J by 7 bases, with 14 bases between the two germline ends. In germline, CDR1 is LGHNA, CDR2 YSLEER. The CDR3 is 15 amino acids. The CDR3 nucleotides read TGCGCCAGCAGCCAAGAAGGGGCAGGGGAAAATACGCAGTATTTT. It yields the protein CASSQEGAGENTQYF.

The chain uses TRBV19 and TRBJ2-6, with TRBD1 matching 8 bases. The CDR3 is 15 residues long. V dropped 11 bases and J dropped 0; count of bases not matched to a gene: 6. The germline V gene has CDR1 LNHDA and CDR2 SQIVND (reference sequence). The CDR3 DNA sequence: TGTGCCTGCCGGGACAGGTCCTCTGGGGCCAACGTCCTGACTTTC. The encoded protein is CACRDRSSGANVLTF. The whole variable domain, remainder taken from reference TRBV19 and TRBJ2-6, is DGGITQSPKYLFRKEGQNVTLSCEQNLNHDAMYWYRQDPGQGLRLIYYSQIVNDFQKGDIAEGYSVSREKKESFPLTVTSAQKNPTAFYLCACRDRSSGANVLTFGAGSRLTVL.

The rearrangement joins TRBV7-6 to TRBJ1-2; D is undetermined. Germline V gene data show CDR1 as SGHVS and CDR2 as FNYEAQ. V dropped 5 bases and J dropped 4 bases, with 14 bases sitting between them. This CDR3 contains 14 residues. CDR3 coding DNA: TGTGCCAGCAGCCGCAATATGGACTTCTATGGCTACACCTTC. Protein: CASSRNMDFYGYTF.

There are a few counts of this clone. The chain combines TRBV4-2 with TRBJ1-1; possibly TRBD1 for D (5 bases). This CDR3 is 16 amino acids long. The V end lost 4 bases, the J end lost 3 bases, and 18 bases lay between the germline ends. CDR1 LGHNA and CDR2 YNFKEQ come from the germline V gene. The CDR3 DNA sequence: TGTGCCAGCAGCCCCCTTTTACAGGTTCCTTACACTGAAGCTTTCTTT. It codes for CASSPLLQVPYTEAFF.

V and J are TRBV29-1 and TRBJ2-5; 7 positions agree with TRBD2. The J segment lost 5 bases and the V segment lost 3 bases, leaving 3 bases of the junction unmatched. The CDR3 sequence is 12 residues long. Germline CDR1 is SQVTM and CDR2 is ANQGSEA. This CDR3 reads CSVDGTMETQYF. Here the CDR3 DNA reads TGCAGCGTTGATGGGACTATGGAGACCCAGTACTTC.

This sequence joins TRBV28 and TRBJ1-5; 9 nucleotides align to TRBD1. V lost 6 bases and J lost 7; bases outside the gene matches: 4. Germline assignment: CDR1 MDHEN and CDR2 SYDVKM. This CDR3 contains 13 residues. CDR3 in DNA: TGTGCCAGCAGAAGGGACAGGGACCAGCCCCAGCATTTT. The encoded protein is CASRRDRDQPQHF.